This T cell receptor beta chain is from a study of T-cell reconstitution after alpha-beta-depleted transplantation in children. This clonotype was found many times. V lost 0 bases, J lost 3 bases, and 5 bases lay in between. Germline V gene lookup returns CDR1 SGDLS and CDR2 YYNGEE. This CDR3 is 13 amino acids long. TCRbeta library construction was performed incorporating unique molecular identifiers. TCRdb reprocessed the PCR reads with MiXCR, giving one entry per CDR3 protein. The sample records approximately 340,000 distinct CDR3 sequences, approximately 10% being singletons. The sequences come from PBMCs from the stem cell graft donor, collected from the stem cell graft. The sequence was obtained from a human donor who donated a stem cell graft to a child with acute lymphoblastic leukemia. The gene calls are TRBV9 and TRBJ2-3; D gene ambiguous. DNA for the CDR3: TGTGCCAGCAGCGTAGTCGGAACAGATACGCAGTATTTT. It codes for CASSVVGTDTQYF.